This is a list of T cell receptor beta chains from one sample in a study of PD-1 blockade in classical Hodgkin lymphoma. Generated by immunoSEQ multiplex PCR, the TCRdb table keeps only in-frame clones and is missing some. The table includes under 8,500 clones, 70% to 80% detected once. Sequenced here: CD4+ T cells from blood, sampled at baseline. These receptors were taken from a human donor with classical Hodgkin lymphoma. CDR3s include the opening cysteine and the closing phenylalanine or tryptophan. A D gene is named only where the DNA matches it firmly. Size is stated for part of the rows, as once, few or many counts, or as a class when the clone is expanded.

CDR3: CASSTLDSRKQYF; DNA: TGTGCCAGCAGTACCCTGGACAGTAGGAAACAGTACTTC; D: .; J: TRBJ2-7; V: TRBV27; size: .
CDR3: CASSVTSSTDTQYF; DNA: TGTGCCAGTAGTGTCACCAGTAGCACAGATACGCAGTATTTT; D: .; J: TRBJ2-3; V: TRBV19; size: few
CDR3: CASSFGTSDTDTQYF; DNA: TGTGCCAGCAGCTTTGGGACTAGCGATACAGATACGCAGTATTTT; D: TRBD2; J: TRBJ2-3; V: TRBV9; size: .
CDR3: CASSLSAGGTSYEQYF; DNA: TGTGCCAGCAGCTTAAGTGCTGGCGGGACCTCCTACGAGCAGTACTTC; D: .; J: TRBJ2-7; V: TRBV11-1; size: .
CDR3: CASSEALRGFGYTF; DNA: TGTGCCAGCAGTGAAGCGCTTCGGGGGTTTGGCTACACCTTC; D: .; J: TRBJ1-2; V: TRBV2; size: .
CDR3: CASTVAASLGKNIQYF; DNA: TGTGCCAGCACGGTCGCGGCCTCCCTGGGCAAAAACATTCAGTACTTC; D: .; J: TRBJ2-4; V: TRBV6-4; size: .
CDR3: CASSPADLAKNIQYF; DNA: TGTGCCAGCAGCCCAGCGGACCTAGCCAAAAACATTCAGTACTTC; D: .; J: TRBJ2-4; V: TRBV6-6; size: .
CDR3: CASSQVQAGGTDTQYF; DNA: TGTGCCAGCAGCCAAGTGCAAGCGGGAGGCACAGATACGCAGTATTTT; D: TRBD2; J: TRBJ2-3; V: TRBV4-2; size: .
CDR3: CASRRQGAGEAFF; DNA: TGTGCCAGCAGGCGCCAGGGGGCTGGGGAAGCTTTCTTT; D: TRBD1; J: TRBJ1-1; V: TRBV6-5; size: once
CDR3: CASSLAAGNYNEQFF; DNA: TGTGCCAGCAGCTTAGCGGCAGGCAATTACAATGAGCAGTTCTTC; D: .; J: TRBJ2-1; V: TRBV7-9; size: once
CDR3: CASSLVGPLYEQYF; DNA: TGTGCCAGCAGCTTAGTAGGACCACTCTACGAGCAGTACTTC; D: .; J: TRBJ2-7; V: TRBV7-9; size: .
CDR3: CSVEELAYEQYF; DNA: TGCAGCGTTGAAGAACTAGCCTACGAGCAGTACTTC; D: .; J: TRBJ2-7; V: TRBV29-1; size: large
CDR3: CASRLGQRFTEAFF; DNA: TGTGCCAGCAGGCTGGGACAGAGATTCACTGAAGCTTTCTTT; D: TRBD1; J: TRBJ1-1; V: TRBV6-6; size: once
CDR3: CASQGLSGANVLTF; DNA: TGTGCCAGCCAGGGGCTCTCTGGGGCCAACGTCCTGACTTTC; D: .; J: TRBJ2-6; V: TRBV6-5; size: .
CDR3: CASSSSSWGTVNQPQHF; DNA: TGTGCCAGCAGCTCAAGCTCCTGGGGGACAGTCAATCAGCCCCAGCATTTT; D: TRBD1; J: TRBJ1-5; V: TRBV5-6; size: .
CDR3: CASSNNRARGETQYF; DNA: TGTGCCAGCTCAAACAACCGGGCTCGAGGCGAGACCCAGTACTTC; D: .; J: TRBJ2-5; V: TRBV18; size: .
CDR3: CASSESTGHYNEQFF; DNA: TGTGCCAGCAGTGAGTCGACAGGGCACTACAATGAGCAGTTCTTC; D: TRBD1; J: TRBJ2-1; V: TRBV6-1; size: .
CDR3: CASTLTGGETQYF; DNA: TGTGCCAGCACCCTCACAGGGGGAGAGACCCAGTACTTC; D: TRBD1; J: TRBJ2-5; V: TRBV28; size: .
CDR3: CASSFPGTANTEAFF; DNA: TGTGCCAGCAGCTTTCCCGGGACAGCGAACACTGAAGCTTTCTTT; D: TRBD1; J: TRBJ1-1; V: TRBV7-8; size: few
CDR3: CATGPRDEQFF; DNA: TGTGCCACCGGTCCGCGGGATGAGCAGTTCTTC; D: .; J: TRBJ2-1; V: TRBV28; size: .
CDR3: CASSLIGGTEFF; DNA: TGTGCCAGCAGCTTAATTGGGGGCACAGAGTTCTTC; D: .; J: TRBJ2-1; V: TRBV7-2; size: .
CDR3: CASSQDFDNYNEQFF; DNA: TGCGCCAGCAGCCAAGACTTCGACAATTACAATGAGCAGTTCTTC; D: .; J: TRBJ2-1; V: TRBV4-3; size: .
CDR3: CASRSGQGSYGYTF; DNA: TGTGCCAGCAGATCCGGACAGGGGAGTTATGGCTACACCTTC; D: TRBD1; J: TRBJ1-2; V: TRBV6-1; size: .
CDR3: CASSLLAAGNTIYF; DNA: TGTGCCAGCAGCTTGTTGGCCGCTGGAAACACCATATATTTT; D: .; J: TRBJ1-3; V: TRBV5-6; size: few
CDR3: CASSPGQGGYNEQFF; DNA: TGTGCCAGCAGCCCGGGACAGGGAGGCTACAATGAGCAGTTCTTC; D: TRBD1; J: TRBJ2-1; V: TRBV7-3; size: .
CDR3: CASSQDRSTLNLEQFF; DNA: TGCGCCAGCAGCCAAGATCGGTCTACACTTAACCTTGAGCAGTTCTTC; D: .; J: TRBJ2-1; V: TRBV4-3; size: .
CDR3: CASSARSAGGTDTQYF; DNA: TGTGCCAGCAGCGCCCGATCAGCGGGCGGCACAGATACGCAGTATTTT; D: .; J: TRBJ2-3; V: TRBV9; size: .
CDR3: CASSLIRRGSYTF; DNA: TGTGCCAGCAGCTTAATTCGGCGGGGCAGCTACACCTTC; D: .; J: TRBJ1-2; V: TRBV7-2; size: .
CDR3: CASKTGTGKPEAFF; DNA: TGTGCCAGCAAAACCGGGACAGGGAAACCTGAAGCTTTCTTT; D: TRBD1; J: TRBJ1-1; V: TRBV6-1; size: .
CDR3: CASSQGGGQNTGELFF; DNA: TGCGCCAGCAGCCAAGGAGGGGGTCAGAACACCGGGGAGCTGTTTTTT; D: .; J: TRBJ2-2; V: TRBV4-1; size: .
CDR3: CASSLMVQGNTEAFF; DNA: TGCGCCAGCAGCCTGATGGTTCAGGGGAACACTGAAGCTTTCTTT; D: .; J: TRBJ1-1; V: TRBV5-1; size: .
CDR3: CASSERTSGSGEQFF; DNA: TGTGCCAGCAGTGAAAGGACTAGCGGGAGTGGTGAGCAGTTCTTC; D: TRBD2; J: TRBJ2-1; V: TRBV2; size: .
CDR3: CASSRRTEEAYGYTF; DNA: TGCGCCAGCAGCCGCCGGACGGAAGAGGCGTATGGCTACACCTTC; D: .; J: TRBJ1-2; V: TRBV4-1; size: .
CDR3: CASTKATGSNQPQHF; DNA: TGTGCCAGCACCAAAGCGACAGGAAGCAATCAGCCCCAGCATTTT; D: .; J: TRBJ1-5; V: TRBV6-1; size: .
CDR3: CASSQSRGGEQYF; DNA: TGTGCCAGCAGCCAATCTAGGGGCGGCGAGCAGTACTTC; D: .; J: TRBJ2-7; V: TRBV4-2; size: .
CDR3: CAISATLQETQYF; DNA: TGTGCCATCAGCGCGACTTTACAAGAGACCCAGTACTTC; D: .; J: TRBJ2-5; V: TRBV10-3; size: few
CDR3: CASKPLAGTEAFF; DNA: TGTGCCAGCAAACCCCTTGCTGGCACTGAAGCTTTCTTT; D: .; J: TRBJ1-1; V: TRBV6-6; size: .
CDR3: CASSLAGNYGYTF; DNA: TGTGCCAGCAGCTTGGCGGGGAACTATGGCTACACCTTC; D: .; J: TRBJ1-2; V: TRBV5-6; size: few
CDR3: CASSEWASGAETQYF; DNA: TGTGCCAGCAGTGAGTGGGCTAGCGGGGCGGAGACCCAGTACTTC; D: TRBD2; J: TRBJ2-5; V: TRBV2; size: once
CDR3: CASSASGRNNEQFF; DNA: TGTGCCAGCAGTGCTAGCGGGAGGAACAATGAGCAGTTCTTC; D: TRBD2; J: TRBJ2-1; V: TRBV2; size: large
CDR3: CASRGLWGHGEAFF; DNA: TGTGCCAGCAGAGGGTTATGGGGGCATGGTGAAGCTTTCTTT; D: .; J: TRBJ1-1; V: TRBV2; size: .
CDR3: CSASADGYTF; DNA: TGCAGCGCGAGCGCCGATGGCTACACCTTC; D: .; J: TRBJ1-2; V: TRBV29-1; size: .
CDR3: CASSLENSPLHF; DNA: TGTGCCAGCAGCCTCGAGAATTCACCCCTCCACTTT; D: .; J: TRBJ1-6; V: TRBV11-3; size: .
CDR3: CASSLEGRTYEQYF; DNA: TGTGCCAGCAGCTTAGAGGGCAGGACCTACGAGCAGTACTTC; D: .; J: TRBJ2-7; V: TRBV7-2; size: .
CDR3: CASSLRDYNYNEQFF; DNA: TGCGCCAGCAGTCTCCGGGACTACAACTACAATGAGCAGTTCTTC; D: TRBD2; J: TRBJ2-1; V: TRBV5-1; size: .
CDR3: CASSLAGSGFYEQYF; DNA: TGCGCCAGCAGCTTGGCCGGGAGTGGTTTCTACGAGCAGTACTTC; D: .; J: TRBJ2-7; V: TRBV5-1; size: .
CDR3: CASSLGHTVAKNIQYF; DNA: TGCGCCAGCAGCTTAGGTCATACGGTCGCCAAAAACATTCAGTACTTC; D: .; J: TRBJ2-4; V: TRBV5-1; size: .
CDR3: CASSATGQGAETQYF; DNA: TGCGCCAGCAGCGCCACTGGGCAGGGGGCAGAGACCCAGTACTTC; D: TRBD1; J: TRBJ2-5; V: TRBV5-1; size: .
CDR3: CASRRGTGPMGTEAFF; DNA: TGTGCCAGCAGGCGAGGGACAGGGCCAATGGGGACTGAAGCTTTCTTT; D: TRBD1; J: TRBJ1-1; V: TRBV7-9; size: once
CDR3: CAITTTGQGRAEAFF; DNA: TGTGCCATCACCACAACAGGACAAGGGCGGGCTGAAGCTTTCTTT; D: .; J: TRBJ1-1; V: TRBV10-3; size: .
CDR3: CASSLVGTVNSPLHF; DNA: TGTGCCAGCAGCTTAGTTGGGACAGTGAATTCACCCCTCCACTTT; D: TRBD1; J: TRBJ1-6; V: TRBV7-6; size: few
CDR3: CASSLDRVGETQYF; DNA: TGTGCCAGCAGCCTGGACAGGGTAGGAGAGACCCAGTACTTC; D: TRBD1; J: TRBJ2-5; V: TRBV11-2; size: .
CDR3: CASSARTGGTNEKLFF; DNA: TGTGCCAGCAGCGCCCGGACAGGGGGGACTAATGAAAAACTGTTTTTT; D: TRBD1; J: TRBJ1-4; V: TRBV7-6; size: .